Listed below are T cell receptor beta chains from one sample, sequenced in a study of blood T cell repertoires in COVID-19. Profiled with immunoSEQ multiplex PCR; TCRdb holds only in-frame clones, not every one. This table has under 170,000 clones, roughly 90% appearing once. The sample was peripheral blood. The receptors originated from a woman aged 60-75 years with active or convalescent COVID-19. Both conserved end residues are part of each CDR3. Each record gives: V gene, clone size, J gene, CDR3 protein. The size of a clone is reported for some rows only, either as once, few or many, or as a class for expanded clones.

>TRBV7-6|NA|TRBJ2-3
CASSLYSDTQYF
>TRBV2|NA|TRBJ1-1
CASSELGDRGPMNTEAFF
>TRBV19|NA|TRBJ1-6
CASSPGQNINSPLHF
>TRBV7-2|NA|TRBJ2-1
CASTIRGRTSQFF
>TRBV28|NA|TRBJ1-5
CASSSHWGDRANQPQHF
>TRBV7-2|NA|TRBJ1-6
CASSDSYNSPLHF
>TRBV7-2|NA|TRBJ1-2
CASSETSTYGYTF
>TRBV2|NA|TRBJ2-3
CASSEVWGHTDTQYF
>TRBV27|once|TRBJ2-5
CASSSRVRETQYF
>TRBV18|NA|TRBJ2-4
CASSPTWDRGPTSVYF
>TRBV2|NA|TRBJ1-6
CASREGANSPLHF
>TRBV5-1|once|TRBJ1-2
CASSGLDSRYGYTF
>TRBV3-1/TRBV3-2|few|TRBJ2-3
CASSPRAGGTDTQYF
>TRBV30|NA|TRBJ1-5
CAWSGGGNQPQHF
>TRBV27|few|TRBJ1-3
CASKTFSGNTIYF
>TRBV2|once|TRBJ2-3
CASSEYIFFRTESTDTQYF
>TRBV15|NA|TRBJ1-5
CATTQESGGNQPQHF
>TRBV7-2|NA|TRBJ2-4
CASSLGTTGYIQYF
>TRBV4-3|NA|TRBJ2-5
CASSQEYMRAGQETQYF
>TRBV3-1/TRBV3-2|NA|TRBJ2-4
CASSQESGERNRLAKNIQYF
>TRBV6-2/TRBV6-3|NA|TRBJ2-1
CASSYPQSREQFF
>TRBV18|NA|TRBJ2-2
CASSPTLGQETGELFF
>TRBV5-1|NA|TRBJ1-1
CASSLEGGQDEAFF
>TRBV4-3|NA|TRBJ2-1
CASSQDSTRDSSYNEQFF
>TRBV6-2/TRBV6-3|NA|TRBJ1-6
CASSYPAGSPLHF
>TRBV6-2/TRBV6-3|NA|TRBJ2-7
CASSYSPRGLFEQYF
>TRBV7-3|NA|TRBJ2-2
CASSPRLTGELFF
>TRBV30|NA|TRBJ2-1
CAWSGGNEQFF
>TRBV7-2|NA|TRBJ1-4
CASRQPRDRTTNEKLFF
>TRBV7-3|NA|TRBJ2-5
CASSPDASGGGETQYF
>TRBV11-2|NA|TRBJ1-1
CASSFTSAGQGVPEAFF
>TRBV2|NA|TRBJ1-1
CASAIALRRSTEAFF
>TRBV7-6|NA|TRBJ1-2
CASSLARDGNYGYTF
>TRBV12-3/TRBV12-4|NA|TRBJ1-5
CASSPRGNQPQHF
>TRBV5-6|NA|TRBJ1-2
CASSPLDSNYGYTF
>TRBV20-1|NA|TRBJ1-2
CSASHPGLKGYTF
>TRBV5-1|NA|TRBJ2-7
CASSLVGGGEQYF
>TRBV9|once|TRBJ1-2
CASSVARTGSNYGYTF
>TRBV4-3|NA|TRBJ1-1
CASSQVQGGNTEAFF
>TRBV5-1|NA|TRBJ2-3
CASSLRQGASGDTQYF
>TRBV6-5|NA|TRBJ1-3
CASRRDRSSGNTIYF
>TRBV18|NA|TRBJ2-2
CASSPTGTGDTGELFF
>TRBV5-5|NA|TRBJ1-2
CASSLADISNYGYTF
>TRBV7-2|NA|TRBJ1-1
CASSLRRGNTEAFF
>TRBV6-5|NA|TRBJ2-7
CASSQSGGRTYEQYF
>TRBV18|NA|TRBJ1-6
CASSAGQGANNSPLHF
>TRBV23-1|NA|TRBJ1-2
CASSQYWTGTYGYTF
>TRBV10-1|NA|TRBJ2-1
CASSESYGGGAHEQFF
>TRBV5-1|NA|TRBJ2-2
CASSPWTVGELFF
>TRBV29-1|NA|TRBJ1-4
CSVALDREGGEKLFF
>TRBV7-6|NA|TRBJ2-3
CASSLAIMGAGTDTQYF
>TRBV7-2|NA|TRBJ2-7
CASSSGGLAGRLSYEQYF